The 3 T cell receptor beta chains given below trace back to one sample, sequenced in a study of vaccination and CD4 T cells after COVID-19. Treatment indicated: approximately nine-day PBMC culture with coronavirus spike peptide pools or control peptides (ViraFEST assay). Scientists ran DNA taken from cultured CD4+ T cells through the Oncomine TCR Beta short-read assay for sequencing. TCRdb recomputed calls from the PCR reads with MiXCR, one row per CDR3 protein. Of roughly 20,000 distinct CDR3 sequences in the sample, around 38% were seen once. These receptors have no identified antigens. The source was CD4+ T cells from blood, cultured in vitro, collected before SARS-CoV-2 vaccination. Receptors were obtained from a human donor who received a COVID-19 vaccine.

The J gene is TRBJ2-5, the V gene TRBV20-1; 10 bases match TRBD2. The CDR3 contains 14 residues. Looked up from germline, CDR1 is DFQATT and CDR2 is SNEGSKA (reference sequence). The trim removed 3 bases at V and 4 bases at J, leaving 5 bases unmatched. The CDR3 region is CSARSSGGRETQYF. Here the CDR3 DNA reads TGCAGTGCTAGGTCTAGCGGGGGACGAGAGACCCAGTACTTC.

This clonotype was recorded once. This chain links TRBV14 with TRBJ2-7; D gene unclear. CDR1 SGHDN and CDR2 FVKESK come from the germline V gene. V lost 3 bases and J lost 4, with 10 bases in between. CDR3 length: 13 amino acids. The CDR3 bases are TGTGCCAGCAGCCAGGGCAGTGGATACGAGCAGTACTTC. Its translation: CASSQGSGYEQYF.

This chain joins TRBV1 and TRBJ2-3; the D call TRBD2 from the table was never checked on the DNA. TRBV1 is annotated as a pseudogene. The CDR3 spans 17 residues. The CDR3: CTSSQDIKRGVTDTQYF. CDR3 sequence (DNA): TGCACCAGCAGCCAAGATATCAAGCGGGGGGTCACAGATACGCAGTATTTT.